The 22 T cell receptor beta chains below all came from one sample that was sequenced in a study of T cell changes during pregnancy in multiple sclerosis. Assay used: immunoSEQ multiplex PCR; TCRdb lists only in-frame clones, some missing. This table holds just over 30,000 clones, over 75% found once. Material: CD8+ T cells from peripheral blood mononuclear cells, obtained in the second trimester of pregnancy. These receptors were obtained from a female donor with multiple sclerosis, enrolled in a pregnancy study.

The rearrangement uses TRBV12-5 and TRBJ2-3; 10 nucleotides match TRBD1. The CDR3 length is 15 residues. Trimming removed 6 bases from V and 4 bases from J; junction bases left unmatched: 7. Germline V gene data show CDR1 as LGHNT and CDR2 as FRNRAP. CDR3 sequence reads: CASGPGQGNADTQYF. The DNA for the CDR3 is TGTGCTAGTGGACCGGGACAGGGGAATGCAGATACGCAGTATTTT.

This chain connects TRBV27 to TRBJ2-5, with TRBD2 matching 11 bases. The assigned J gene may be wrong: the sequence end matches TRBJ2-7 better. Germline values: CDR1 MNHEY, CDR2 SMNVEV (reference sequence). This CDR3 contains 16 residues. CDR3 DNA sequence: TGTGCCAGCAGCCCTGTAGCGACTAGCGGGATCTACGAGCAGTACTTC. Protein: CASSPVATSGIYEQYF.

The CDR3 nucleotides are TGTGCCAGCAGCGTAGCCCCGCTAGGACAGCTTAGCACAGATACGCAGTATTTT. Translated: CASSVAPLGQLSTDTQYF. The V and J genes are TRBV9 and TRBJ2-3; the D gene is possibly TRBD1 (6 bases). Trimming pared 0 bases from V and 0 bases from J, leaving 17 bases between. The CDR3 runs 18 residues. CDR1 and CDR2 from the germline V gene are SGDLS and YYNGEE.

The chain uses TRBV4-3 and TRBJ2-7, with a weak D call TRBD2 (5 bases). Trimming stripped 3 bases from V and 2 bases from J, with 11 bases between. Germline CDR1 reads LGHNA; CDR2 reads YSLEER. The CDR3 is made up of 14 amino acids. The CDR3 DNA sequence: TGCGCCAGCAGCCACGGACTGTTAACCTACGAGCAGTACTTC. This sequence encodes CASSHGLLTYEQYF.

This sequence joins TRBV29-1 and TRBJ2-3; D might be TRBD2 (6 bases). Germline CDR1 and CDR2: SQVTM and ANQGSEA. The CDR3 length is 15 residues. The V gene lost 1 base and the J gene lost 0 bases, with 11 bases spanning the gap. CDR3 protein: CSVEGGAGSTDTQYF. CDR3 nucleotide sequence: TGCAGCGTTGAAGGAGGGGCGGGGAGCACAGATACGCAGTATTTT.

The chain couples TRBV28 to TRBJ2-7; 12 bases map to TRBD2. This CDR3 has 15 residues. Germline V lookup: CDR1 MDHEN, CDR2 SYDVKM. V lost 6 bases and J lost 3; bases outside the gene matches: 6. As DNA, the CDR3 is TGTGCCAGCAGAGGGACTAGCGGGCCTAACTACGAGCAGTACTTC. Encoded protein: CASRGTSGPNYEQYF.

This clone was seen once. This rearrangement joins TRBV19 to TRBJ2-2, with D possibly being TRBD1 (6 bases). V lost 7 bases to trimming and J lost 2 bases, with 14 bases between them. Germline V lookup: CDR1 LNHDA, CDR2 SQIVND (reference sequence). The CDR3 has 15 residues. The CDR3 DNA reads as TGTGCCAGTACCTTCAGGGGCAGCAACACCGGGGAGCTGTTTTTT. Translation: CASTFRGSNTGELFF.

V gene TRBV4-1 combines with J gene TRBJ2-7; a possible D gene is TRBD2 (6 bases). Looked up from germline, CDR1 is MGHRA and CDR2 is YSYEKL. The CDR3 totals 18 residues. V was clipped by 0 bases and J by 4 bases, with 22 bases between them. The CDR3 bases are TGCGCCAGCAGCCAAGAAGAAGCGTCGGGGACTGGCGGTTACGAGCAGTACTTC. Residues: CASSQEEASGTGGYEQYF.

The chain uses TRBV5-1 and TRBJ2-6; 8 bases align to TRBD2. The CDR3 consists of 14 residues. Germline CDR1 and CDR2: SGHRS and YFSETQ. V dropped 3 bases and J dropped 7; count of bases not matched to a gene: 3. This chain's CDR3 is CASSYGGEANVLTF. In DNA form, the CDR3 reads TGCGCCAGCAGCTACGGGGGGGAAGCCAACGTCCTGACTTTC.

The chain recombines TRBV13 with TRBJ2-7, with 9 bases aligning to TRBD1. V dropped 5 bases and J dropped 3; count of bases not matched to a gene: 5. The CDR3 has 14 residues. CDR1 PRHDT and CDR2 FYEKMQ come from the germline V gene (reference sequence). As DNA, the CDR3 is TGTGCCAGCAGCCACCGGGACAGGGTCTACGAGCAGTACTTC. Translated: CASSHRDRVYEQYF.

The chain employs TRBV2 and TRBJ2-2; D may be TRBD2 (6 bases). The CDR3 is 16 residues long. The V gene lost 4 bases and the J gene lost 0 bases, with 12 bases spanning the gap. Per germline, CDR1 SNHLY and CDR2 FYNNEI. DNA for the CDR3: TGTGCCAGCAGTGCTGTGCTAGCGACGAACACCGGGGAGCTGTTTTTT. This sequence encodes CASSAVLATNTGELFF. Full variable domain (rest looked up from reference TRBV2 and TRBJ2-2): EPEVTQTPSHQVTQMGQEVILRCVPISNHLYFYWYRQILGQKVEFLVSFYNNEISEKSEIFDDQFSVERPDGSNFTLKIRSTKLEDSAMYFCASSAVLATNTGELFFGEGSRLTVL.

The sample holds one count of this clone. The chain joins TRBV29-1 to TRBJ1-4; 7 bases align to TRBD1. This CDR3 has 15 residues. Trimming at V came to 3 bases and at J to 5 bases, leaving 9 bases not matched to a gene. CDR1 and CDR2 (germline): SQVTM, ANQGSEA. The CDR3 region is CSVELQGQMNEKLFF. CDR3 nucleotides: TGCAGCGTTGAGCTCCAGGGACAGATGAATGAAAAACTGTTTTTT. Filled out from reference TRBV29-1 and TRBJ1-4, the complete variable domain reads SAVISQKPSRDICQRGTSLTIQCQVDSQVTMMFWYRQQPGQSLTLIATANQGSEATYESGFVIDKFPISRPNLTFSTLTVSNMSPEDSSIYLCSVELQGQMNEKLFFGSGTQLSVL.

The CDR3 region has the DNA TGTGCCATCGACTGGCGGAGGGTGGGCCAAGAGACCCAGTACTTC. As protein: CAIDWRRVGQETQYF. The chain couples TRBV10-3 to TRBJ2-5; tentatively, D is TRBD2 (6 bases). CDR3 length: 15 residues. Deletions cut 8 bases from V and 1 base from J, with 17 bases between. Germline V gene data show CDR1 as ENHRY and CDR2 as SYGVKD.

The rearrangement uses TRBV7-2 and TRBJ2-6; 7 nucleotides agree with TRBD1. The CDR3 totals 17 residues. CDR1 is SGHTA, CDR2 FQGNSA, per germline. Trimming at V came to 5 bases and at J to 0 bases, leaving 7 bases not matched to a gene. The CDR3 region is CASSRPGQHSGANVLTF. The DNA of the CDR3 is TGTGCCAGCAGCCGCCCGGGACAGCACTCTGGGGCCAACGTCCTGACTTTC.

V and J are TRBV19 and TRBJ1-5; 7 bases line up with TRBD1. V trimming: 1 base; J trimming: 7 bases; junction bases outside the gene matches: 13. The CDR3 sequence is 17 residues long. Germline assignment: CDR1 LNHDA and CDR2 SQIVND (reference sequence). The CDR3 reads CASSIVPGQTLSQPQHF. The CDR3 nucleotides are TGTGCCAGTAGTATAGTCCCGGGACAGACTTTAAGCCAGCCCCAGCATTTT.

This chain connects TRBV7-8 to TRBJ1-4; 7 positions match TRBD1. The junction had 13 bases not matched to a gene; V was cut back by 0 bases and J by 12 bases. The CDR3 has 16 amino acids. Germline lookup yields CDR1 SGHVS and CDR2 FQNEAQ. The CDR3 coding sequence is TGTGCCAGCAGCTTAGCTAATACAGGGGCGCGGGCTCAACTGTTTTTT. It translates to CASSLANTGARAQLFF.

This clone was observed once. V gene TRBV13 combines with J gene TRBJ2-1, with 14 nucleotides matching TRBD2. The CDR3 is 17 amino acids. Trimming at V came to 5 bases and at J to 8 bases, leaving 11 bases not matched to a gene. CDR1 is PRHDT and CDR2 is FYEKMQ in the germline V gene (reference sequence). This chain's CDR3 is CASSGTGTSGSLDEQFF. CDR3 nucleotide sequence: TGTGCCAGCAGCGGTACCGGGACTAGCGGGAGTCTCGATGAGCAGTTCTTC.

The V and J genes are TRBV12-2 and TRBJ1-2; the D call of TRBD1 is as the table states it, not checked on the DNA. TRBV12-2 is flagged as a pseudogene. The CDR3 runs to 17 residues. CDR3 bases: TGTGCAAGTCGCTCCTCTAGACCGGGACAGGGGAAACATGGCTACACCTTC. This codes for CASRSSRPGQGKHGYTF.

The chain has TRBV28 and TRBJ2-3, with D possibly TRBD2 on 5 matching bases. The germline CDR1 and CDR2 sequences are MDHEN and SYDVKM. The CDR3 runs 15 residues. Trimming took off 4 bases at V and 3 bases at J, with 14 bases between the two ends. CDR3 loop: CASSSARWETDTQYF. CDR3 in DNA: TGTGCCAGCAGTTCCGCTCGGTGGGAGACAGATACGCAGTATTTT.

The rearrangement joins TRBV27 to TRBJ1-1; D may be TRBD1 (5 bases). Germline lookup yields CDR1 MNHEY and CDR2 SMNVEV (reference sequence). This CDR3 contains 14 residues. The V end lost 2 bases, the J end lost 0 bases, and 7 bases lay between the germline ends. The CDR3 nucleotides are TGTGCCAGCAGTTTAGACAGTATGAACACTGAAGCTTTCTTT. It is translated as CASSLDSMNTEAFF.

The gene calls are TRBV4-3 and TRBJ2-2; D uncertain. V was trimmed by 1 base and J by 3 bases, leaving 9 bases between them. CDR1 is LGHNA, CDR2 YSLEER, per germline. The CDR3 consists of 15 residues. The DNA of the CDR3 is TGCGCCAGCAGCCAAGGAGTGGTAGACACCGGGGAGCTGTTTTTT. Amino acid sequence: CASSQGVVDTGELFF.

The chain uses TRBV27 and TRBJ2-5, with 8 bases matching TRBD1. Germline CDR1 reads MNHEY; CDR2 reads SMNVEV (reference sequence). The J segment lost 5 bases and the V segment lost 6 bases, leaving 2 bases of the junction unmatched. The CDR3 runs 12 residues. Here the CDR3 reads CASRDRVETQYF. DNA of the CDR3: TGTGCCAGCAGGGACAGGGTTGAGACCCAGTACTTC.